What follows is one T cell receptor beta chain and its context. It has no known antigen specificity. Base quality data are lacking; no much larger clone is found one base away. Whole blood was collected in K2EDTA tubes by collaborating institutions according to the institutions' own protocols. Collaborator samples were shipped for TCRbeta analysis as frozen whole blood, isolated PBMCs, or DNA extracted from either sample type. TCRbeta CDR3 regions were amplified from genomic DNA by means of the immunoSEQ Assay, a bias-controlled multiplex PCR. Regarding the original processing steps: The number of nucleated cells in each sample was estimated from the amplification of reference gene primers within the assay. To quantify the absolute abundance of each unique TCRbeta CDR3 rearrangement, sequence reads were collapsed and filtered. Productive Simpson clonality was computed per sample as the square root of Simpson's diversity index over productive rearrangements. TCRdb's version of the immuneACCESS table is confined to in-frame rearrangements and falls short of the full clone set. An unresolved V gene accounts for under half of the shortfall where checked; the remainder is of unknown origin. V, J and clone size are those of that table, while D and trimming were read from the DNA. The sample data list about 120,000 clones, and roughly 80% of these were observed just once. The ten largest make up 9.5% to 13% of the sample.

These data originate in a study of blood T cell repertoires in COVID-19 (dated by TCRdb to 2018 to 2020). Background on the whole study: Collaborator samples came from the United States, Italy and Spain and covered acute and convalescent phases of COVID-19. The material from the prospective study consisted of cDNA or gDNA derived from T cells, B-cell-depleted T cells, or PBMCs. Deeply sampled blood TCRbeta repertoires from subjects exposed to, actively infected with, or recovered from COVID-19 were included in the dataset. The repertoires were made available in a free public database intended to serve as a resource for research on the immune response to SARS-CoV-2. Samples were obtained from the ongoing ImmuneRACE study (first 160 participants) and from about 1,300 subjects provided by 6 global collaborators. A de-identified subject ID, COVID-19 status, age in years and sex were almost always included in the sample metadata. Where available, HLA class I and class II types were obtained from metadata supplied by the sample provider rather than from assay-based typing. The paper as a whole reports these results and caveats: Clinical and demographic metadata were provided uncurated, with the amount varying by source and participant.

Trimming accounts for 2 bases at V and 7 bases at J, while the number of junction bases matched to no gene is 5. The CDR3 covers 13 residues, taking in both the cysteine and the phenylalanine. CDR3 DNA is the only sequence kept; it has 39 bases, read in frame from the first base. Per the germline V gene, SGHRS is the CDR1 and YFSETQ is the CDR2. The chain was built from TRBV5-1 and TRBJ1-2, with 7 junctional bases fitting TRBD1. This TCR derives from a human donor in a cohort sampled during active COVID-19. Sequencing was done on a sample of peripheral blood. The bases are TGCGCCAGCAGCTTTACACCAGGGGGTGGCTACACCTTC. The encoded protein is CASSFTPGGGYTF.